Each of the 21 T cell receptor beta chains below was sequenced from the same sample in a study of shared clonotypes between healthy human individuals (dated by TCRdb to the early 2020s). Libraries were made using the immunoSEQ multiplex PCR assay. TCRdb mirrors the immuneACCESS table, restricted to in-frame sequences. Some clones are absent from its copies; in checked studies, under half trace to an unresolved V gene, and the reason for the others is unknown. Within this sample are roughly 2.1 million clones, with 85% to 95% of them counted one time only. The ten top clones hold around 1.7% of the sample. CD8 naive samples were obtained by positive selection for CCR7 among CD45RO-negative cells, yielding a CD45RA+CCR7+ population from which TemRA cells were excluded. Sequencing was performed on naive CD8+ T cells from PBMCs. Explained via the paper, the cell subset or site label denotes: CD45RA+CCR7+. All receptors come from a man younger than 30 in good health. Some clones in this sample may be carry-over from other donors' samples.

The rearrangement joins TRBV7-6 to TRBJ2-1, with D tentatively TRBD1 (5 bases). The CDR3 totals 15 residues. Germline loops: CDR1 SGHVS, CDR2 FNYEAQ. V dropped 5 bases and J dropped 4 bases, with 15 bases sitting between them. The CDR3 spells CASSPQGVQYNEQFF. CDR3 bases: TGTGCCAGCAGCCCCCAGGGCGTACAGTACAATGAGCAGTTCTTC. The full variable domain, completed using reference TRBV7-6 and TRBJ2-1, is GAGVSQSPRYKVTKRGQDVALRCDPISGHVSLYWYRQALGQGPEFLTYFNYEAQQDKSGLPNDRFSAERPEGSISTLTIQRTEQRDSAMYRCASSPQGVQYNEQFFGPGTRLTVL.

As DNA, the CDR3 is TGTGCCATCAGTGGGCCAGGGGGCGTGAACACTGAAGCTTTCTTT. It translates to CAISGPGGVNTEAFF. J is TRBJ1-1 and V is TRBV10-3; 8 bases match TRBD1. The V segment lost 4 bases and the J segment 0 bases; nucleotides outside the gene matches: 4. Germline V gene sequence: CDR1 ENHRY, CDR2 SYGVKD. This CDR3 has 15 residues.

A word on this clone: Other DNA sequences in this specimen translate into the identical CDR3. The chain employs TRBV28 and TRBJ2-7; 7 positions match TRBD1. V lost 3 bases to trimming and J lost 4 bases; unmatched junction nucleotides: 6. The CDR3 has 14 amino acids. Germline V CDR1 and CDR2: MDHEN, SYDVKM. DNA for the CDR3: TGTGCCAGCAGTTTGGTAGGGGGCGGGTACGAGCAGTACTTC. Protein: CASSLVGGGYEQYF.

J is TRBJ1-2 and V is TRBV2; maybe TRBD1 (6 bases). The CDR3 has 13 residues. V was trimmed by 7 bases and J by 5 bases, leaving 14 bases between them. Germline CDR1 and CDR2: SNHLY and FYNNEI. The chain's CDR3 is CASKGTTIYGYTF. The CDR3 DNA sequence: TGTGCCAGCAAGGGGACAACGATTTATGGCTACACCTTC.

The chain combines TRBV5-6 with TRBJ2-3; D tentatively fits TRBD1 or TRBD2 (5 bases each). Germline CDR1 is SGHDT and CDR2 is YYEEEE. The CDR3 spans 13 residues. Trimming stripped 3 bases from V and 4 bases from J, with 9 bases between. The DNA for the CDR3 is TGTGCCAGCAGCTCGGGACGGGCAGATACGCAGTATTTT. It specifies CASSSGRADTQYF.

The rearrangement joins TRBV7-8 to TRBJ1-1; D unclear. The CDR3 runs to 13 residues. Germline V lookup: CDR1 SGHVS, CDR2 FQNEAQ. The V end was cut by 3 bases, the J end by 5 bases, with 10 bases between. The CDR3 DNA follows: TGTGCCAGCAGCTTCCGTCGAGTGACTGAAGCTTTCTTT. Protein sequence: CASSFRRVTEAFF. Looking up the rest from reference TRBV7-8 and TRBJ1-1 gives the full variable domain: GAGVSQSPRYKVAKRGQDVALRCDPISGHVSLFWYQQALGQGPEFLTYFQNEAQLDKSGLPSDRFFAERPEGSVSTLKIQRTQQEDSAVYLCASSFRRVTEAFFGQGTRLTVV.

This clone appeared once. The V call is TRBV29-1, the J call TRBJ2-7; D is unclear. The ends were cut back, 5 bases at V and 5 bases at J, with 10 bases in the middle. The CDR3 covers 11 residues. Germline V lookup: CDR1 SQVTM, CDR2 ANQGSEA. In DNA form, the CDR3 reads TGCAGCGTTCGGGTTTTTCACGAGCAGTACTTC. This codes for CSVRVFHEQYF.

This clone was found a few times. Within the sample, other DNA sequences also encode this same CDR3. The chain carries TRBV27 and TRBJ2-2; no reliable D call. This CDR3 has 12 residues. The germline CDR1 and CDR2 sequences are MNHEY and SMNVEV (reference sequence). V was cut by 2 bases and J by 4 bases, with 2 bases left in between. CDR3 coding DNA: TGTGCCAGCAGTTTAAGCACCGGGGAGCTGTTTTTT. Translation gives CASSLSTGELFF.

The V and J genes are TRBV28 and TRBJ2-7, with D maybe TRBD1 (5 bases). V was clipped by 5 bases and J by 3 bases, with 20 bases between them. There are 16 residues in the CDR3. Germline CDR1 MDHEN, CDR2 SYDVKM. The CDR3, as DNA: TGTGCCAGCAGTCCCCCCGACAGATCGTATCTCTACGAGCAGTACTTC. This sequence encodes CASSPPDRSYLYEQYF.

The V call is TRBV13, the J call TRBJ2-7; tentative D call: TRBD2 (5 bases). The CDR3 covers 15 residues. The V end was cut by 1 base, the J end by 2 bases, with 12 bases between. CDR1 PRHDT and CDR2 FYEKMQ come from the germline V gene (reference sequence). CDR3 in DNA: TGTGCCAGCAGCTTAGTGGGAGTCCCCCCCTACGAGCAGTACTTC. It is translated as CASSLVGVPPYEQYF.

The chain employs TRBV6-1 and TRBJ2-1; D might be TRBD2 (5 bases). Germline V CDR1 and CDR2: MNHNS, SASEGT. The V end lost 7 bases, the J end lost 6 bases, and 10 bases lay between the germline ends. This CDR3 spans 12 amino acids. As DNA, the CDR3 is TGTGCCAGCACTCTAAGCGGCAATGAGCAGTTCTTC. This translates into CASTLSGNEQFF.

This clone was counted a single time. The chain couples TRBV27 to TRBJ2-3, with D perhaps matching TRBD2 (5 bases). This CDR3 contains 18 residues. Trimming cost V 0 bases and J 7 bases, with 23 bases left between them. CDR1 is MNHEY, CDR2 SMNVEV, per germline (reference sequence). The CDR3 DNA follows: TGTGCCAGCAGTTTATCGCCAGGAGCGGCGGTGGTCGTGAATACGCAGTATTTT. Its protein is CASSLSPGAAVVVNTQYF.

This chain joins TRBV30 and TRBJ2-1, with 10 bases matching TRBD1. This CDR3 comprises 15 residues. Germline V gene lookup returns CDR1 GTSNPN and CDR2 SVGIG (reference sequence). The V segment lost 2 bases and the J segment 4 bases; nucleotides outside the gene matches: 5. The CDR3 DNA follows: TGTGCCTGGAGTACGGGACAGGGGCCATACAATGAGCAGTTCTTC. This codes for CAWSTGQGPYNEQFF.

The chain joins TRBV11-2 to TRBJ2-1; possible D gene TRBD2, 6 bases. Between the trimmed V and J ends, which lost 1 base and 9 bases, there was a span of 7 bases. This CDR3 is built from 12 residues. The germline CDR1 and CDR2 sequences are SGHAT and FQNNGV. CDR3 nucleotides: TGTGCCAGCAGCTTAGCTAGCGCTGAGCAGTTCTTC. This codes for CASSLASAEQFF.

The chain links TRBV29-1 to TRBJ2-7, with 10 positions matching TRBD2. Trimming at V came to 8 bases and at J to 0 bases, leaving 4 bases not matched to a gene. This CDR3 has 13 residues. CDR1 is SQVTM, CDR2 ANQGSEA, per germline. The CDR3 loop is CSYTSGTSYEQYF. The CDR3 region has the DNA TGCAGCTACACTAGCGGGACCTCCTACGAGCAGTACTTC.

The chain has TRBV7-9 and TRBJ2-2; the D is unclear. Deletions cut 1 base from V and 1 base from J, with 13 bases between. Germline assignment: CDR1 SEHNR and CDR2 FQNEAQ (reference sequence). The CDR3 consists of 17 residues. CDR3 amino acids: CASSLDVFRVNTGELFF. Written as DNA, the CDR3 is TGTGCCAGCAGCTTAGACGTGTTTAGGGTGAACACCGGGGAGCTGTTTTTT.

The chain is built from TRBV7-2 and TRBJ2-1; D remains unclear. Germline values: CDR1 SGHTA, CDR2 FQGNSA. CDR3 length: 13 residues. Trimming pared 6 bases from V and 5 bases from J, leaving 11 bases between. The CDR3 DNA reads TGTGCCAGCAGAAAAGACGGAGACAATGAGCAGTTCTTC. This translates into CASRKDGDNEQFF.

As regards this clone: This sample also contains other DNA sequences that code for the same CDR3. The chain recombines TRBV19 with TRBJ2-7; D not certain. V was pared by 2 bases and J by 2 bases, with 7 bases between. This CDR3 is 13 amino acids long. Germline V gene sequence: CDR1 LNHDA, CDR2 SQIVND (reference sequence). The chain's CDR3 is CASSITETYEQYF. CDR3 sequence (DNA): TGTGCCAGTAGTATAACAGAGACCTACGAGCAGTACTTC.

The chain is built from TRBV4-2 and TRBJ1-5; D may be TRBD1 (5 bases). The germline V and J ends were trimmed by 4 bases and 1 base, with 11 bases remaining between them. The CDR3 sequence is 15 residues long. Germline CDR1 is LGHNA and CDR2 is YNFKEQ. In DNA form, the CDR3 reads TGTGCCAGCAGCCCGAAATCAGGGAGCAATCAGCCCCAGCATTTT. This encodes CASSPKSGSNQPQHF.

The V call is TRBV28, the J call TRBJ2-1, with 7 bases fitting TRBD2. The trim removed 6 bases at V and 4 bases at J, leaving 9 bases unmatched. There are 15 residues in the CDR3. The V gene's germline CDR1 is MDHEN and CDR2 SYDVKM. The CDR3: CASSPLREPYNEQFF. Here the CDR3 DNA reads TGTGCCAGCAGCCCCTTGCGGGAGCCGTACAATGAGCAGTTCTTC.

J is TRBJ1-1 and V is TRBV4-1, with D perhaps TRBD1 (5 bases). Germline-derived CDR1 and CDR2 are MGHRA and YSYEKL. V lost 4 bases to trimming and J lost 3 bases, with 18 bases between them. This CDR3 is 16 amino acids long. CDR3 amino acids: CASSPPGRTADTEAFF. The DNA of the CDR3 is TGCGCCAGCAGCCCCCCGGGGCGGACGGCCGACACTGAAGCTTTCTTT.